The 26 T cell receptor beta chains below all came from one sample that was sequenced in a study of neoadjuvant nivolumab and ipilimumab in lung cancer (dated by TCRdb to 2020 to 2022). The time point label for this specimen denotes: at surgical resection after neoadjuvant nivolumab +/- ipilimumab. To prepare the library, the immunoSEQ multiplex PCR assay was applied. This immuneACCESS table, as held by TCRdb, lists in-frame sequences with V and J called but not all clones. Of the missing ones, under half trace to an unresolved V gene in checked studies; the others have no known cause. The sample yields roughly 8,600 clones; 84% were counted once. The top ten hold more than 7.5% of the sample. This specimen consisted of tumor tissue, obtained after neoadjuvant nivolumab, alone or with ipilimumab, at or shortly before surgery. The receptor source for this set is an adult with non-small cell lung cancer.

The chain combines TRBV6-5 with TRBJ1-2, with D possibly being TRBD1 (5 bases). V lost 2 bases and J 1 base, leaving 5 bases between the germline ends. Germline V gene sequence: CDR1 MNHEY, CDR2 SVGAGI. The CDR3 has 13 amino acids. CDR3 nucleotides: TGTGCCAGCAGTTACGGGGGTAACTATGGCTACACCTTC. Amino acid sequence: CASSYGGNYGYTF.

The chain couples TRBV9 to TRBJ1-4; 7 bases are shared with TRBD1. After removal of 3 bases from V and 9 bases from J, the junction contained 5 bases not matched to a gene. Germline V CDR1 and CDR2: SGDLS, YYNGEE. CDR3 length: 13 amino acids. In nucleotides, the CDR3 is TGTGCCAGCAGCGGTTGGACAGGCCAAAAACTGTTTTTT. Amino acid sequence: CASSGWTGQKLFF.

The CDR3 protein is CASSFFSGTEAFF. DNA for the CDR3: TGTGCCAGCAGCTTTTTTTCTGGGACTGAAGCTTTCTTT. The chain combines TRBV11-2 with TRBJ1-1; no definite D call. The CDR3 extends over 13 amino acids. V lost 3 bases, J lost 5 bases, and 10 bases lay in between. In germline, CDR1 is SGHAT, CDR2 FQNNGV.

The chain is built from TRBV7-3 and TRBJ1-2; 10 nucleotides agree with TRBD1. Germline CDR1 reads SGHTA; CDR2 reads FQGTGA. The CDR3 is made up of 13 amino acids. J was trimmed by 10 bases and V by 2 bases; bases with no gene match: 4. The CDR3: CASSLPGQGYYTF. For the CDR3, the DNA is TGTGCCAGCAGCTTACCGGGACAGGGGTACTACACCTTC.

The V call is TRBV2, the J call TRBJ1-2; 9 positions match TRBD1. CDR3 length equals 13 residues. With V trimmed by 5 bases and J by 6 bases, 4 bases remained unmatched. CDR1 SNHLY and CDR2 FYNNEI come from the germline V gene. Here the CDR3 reads CASSWGQGNGYTF. The DNA for the CDR3 is TGTGCCAGCAGTTGGGGACAGGGTAATGGCTACACCTTC. Based on the CDR3 plus reference TRBV2 and TRBJ1-2, the full variable domain is EPEVTQTPSHQVTQMGQEVILRCVPISNHLYFYWYRQILGQKVEFLVSFYNNEISEKSEIFDDQFSVERPDGSNFTLKIRSTKLEDSAMYFCASSWGQGNGYTFGSGTRLTVV.

This clone was recorded a few times. The chain combines TRBV5-6 with TRBJ2-5; 9 bases line up with TRBD1. Germline V gene sequence: CDR1 SGHDT, CDR2 YYEEEE. The CDR3 runs to 15 residues. V was clipped by 2 bases and J by 5 bases; unmatched bases: 7. As DNA, the CDR3 is TGTGCCAGCAGCTTCTACACAGGGGGCAGGGAGACCCAGTACTTC. This sequence encodes CASSFYTGGRETQYF.

J is TRBJ1-2 and V is TRBV5-4; tentative D call: TRBD1 (5 bases). V lost 1 base to trimming and J lost 2 bases, with 6 bases between them. The CDR3 extends over 13 amino acids. Germline values: CDR1 SGHNT, CDR2 YYREEE (reference sequence). In DNA form, the CDR3 reads TGTGCCAGCAGCTTGCAGGGAAACTATGGCTACACCTTC. Amino acids: CASSLQGNYGYTF.

The chain carries TRBV27 and TRBJ2-7, with D unclear. The CDR3 has 14 amino acids. V dropped 2 bases and J dropped 2 bases, with 10 bases sitting between them. Germline loops: CDR1 MNHEY, CDR2 SMNVEV (reference sequence). DNA of the CDR3: TGTGCCAGCAGTTTACCTCCCCGTGCCTACGAGCAGTACTTC. It encodes CASSLPPRAYEQYF.

This clone came up a few times. V usage is TRBV9 and J usage is TRBJ1-4; 7 positions agree with TRBD1. The CDR3 loop spans 15 amino acids. V was pared by 4 bases and J by 5 bases, with 8 bases of the junction left unmatched. Germline V gives CDR1 SGDLS, CDR2 YYNGEE. For the CDR3, the DNA is TGTGCCAGCAGCCTTACAGGGGCCCTCAATGAAAAACTGTTTTTT. This gives the protein CASSLTGALNEKLFF. Based on the CDR3 plus reference TRBV9 and TRBJ1-4, the full variable domain is DSGVTQTPKHLITATGQRVTLRCSPRSGDLSVYWYQQSLDQGLQFLIQYYNGEERAKGNILERFSAQQFPDLHSELNLSSLELGDSALYFCASSLTGALNEKLFFGSGTQLSVL.

Remarks on this clone: One end of the junction fails to match germline, which may point to a read error. The rearrangement uses TRBV5-5 and TRBJ1-4; no clear D gene. The CDR3 extends over 13 amino acids. CDR1 and CDR2 (germline): SGHKS, YYEKEE (reference sequence). CDR3 in DNA: TGTGCCAGCAGCCGCGGACCTAACGAAAAACTGTTTTTT. Translating it yields CASSRGPNEKLFF.

V usage is TRBV5-8 and J usage is TRBJ1-2; D perhaps matches TRBD1 (6 bases). Trimming took off 5 bases at V and 4 bases at J, with 18 bases between the two ends. Germline V gene sequence: CDR1 SGHTS, CDR2 YDEGEE. The length of the CDR3 is 15 residues. The CDR3 spells CASSPVGQNFYGYTF. The DNA of the CDR3 is TGTGCCAGCAGTCCAGTCGGACAGAACTTCTATGGCTACACCTTC.

The chain uses TRBV30 and TRBJ1-5; 10 bases map to TRBD1. Germline V gives CDR1 GTSNPN, CDR2 SVGIG (reference sequence). This CDR3 has 15 residues. The trim removed 2 bases at V and 6 bases at J, leaving 7 bases unmatched. Written as DNA, the CDR3 is TGTGCCTGGAGTTCGGTGGGACAGGGGATTCAGCCCCAGCATTTT. This sequence encodes CAWSSVGQGIQPQHF.

The rearrangement joins TRBV10-3 to TRBJ1-3, with 7 bases aligning to TRBD1. The germline CDR1 and CDR2 sequences are ENHRY and SYGVKD. The CDR3 covers 15 residues. Trimming at V came to 7 bases and at J to 2 bases, leaving 8 bases not matched to a gene. CDR3 sequence reads: CAIIDPGQPGNTIYF. Written as DNA, the CDR3 is TGTGCCATCATTGACCCGGGACAGCCTGGAAACACCATATATTTT.

The rearrangement joins TRBV6-1 to TRBJ2-6; D not certain. Germline V gives CDR1 MNHNS, CDR2 SASEGT. There are 13 residues in the CDR3. Trimming pared 6 bases from V and 5 bases from J, leaving 8 bases between. The CDR3 reads CASSQSRANVLTF. CDR3 bases: TGTGCCAGCAGCCAGTCAAGGGCCAACGTCCTGACTTTC.

CDR3 bases: TGTGCCAGCAGCCCGAGCGGGGCGGGCAATCAGCCCCAGCATTTT. The encoded protein is CASSPSGAGNQPQHF. The V gene is TRBV5-5, the J gene TRBJ1-5, with TRBD1 as a possible D gene (5 bases). The germline gives CDR1 SGHKS, CDR2 YYEKEE (reference sequence). The CDR3 has 15 residues. V lost 4 bases to trimming and J lost 2 bases, with 13 bases between them.

This clone was found once. The genes are TRBV30 and TRBJ1-1, with 8 bases lining up with TRBD1. Trimming cost V 5 bases and J 4 bases; bases outside gene matches: 9. Germline CDR1 reads GTSNPN; CDR2 reads SVGIG (reference sequence). This CDR3 contains 14 residues. CDR3 loop: CAWFRTGRSTEAFF. The CDR3, as DNA: TGTGCCTGGTTCCGGACAGGGAGGTCCACTGAAGCTTTCTTT.

V and J are TRBV10-3 and TRBJ2-1, with D hard to call. V shed 10 bases and J shed 0 bases, with 7 bases lying between them. CDR3 length: 12 residues. Germline V gene sequence: CDR1 ENHRY, CDR2 SYGVKD. The CDR3 DNA sequence: TGTGCCACTATGAGCTCCTACAATGAGCAGTTCTTC. It specifies CATMSSYNEQFF.

The V and J genes are TRBV5-1 and TRBJ2-4; tentatively, D is TRBD1 (5 bases). The CDR3 runs 15 residues. V was clipped by 7 bases and J by 2 bases, with 16 bases between them. Germline lookup yields CDR1 SGHRS and CDR2 YFSETQ. CDR3 DNA: TGCGCCAGCTCTGATCCCCAGGGTTCCAAAAACATTCAGTACTTC. Its protein is CASSDPQGSKNIQYF. The variable domain in full, completed from reference TRBV5-1 and TRBJ2-4, reads KAGVTQTPRYLIKTRGQQVTLSCSPISGHRSVSWYQQTPGQGLQFLFEYFSETQRNKGNFPGRFSGRQFSNSRSEMNVSTLELGDSALYLCASSDPQGSKNIQYFGAGTRLSVL.

CDR3 DNA sequence: TGTGCCAGCAGCCAAGGGGCTAGCGGGAGAGATCTGAATGAGCAGTTCTTC. Amino acids: CASSQGASGRDLNEQFF. This sequence joins TRBV14 and TRBJ2-1, with 10 bases that match TRBD2. The V segment lost 1 base and the J segment 7 bases; nucleotides outside the gene matches: 10. Germline CDR1 is SGHDN and CDR2 is FVKESK. CDR3 length: 17 amino acids. Full variable domain (outside the CDR3, taken from reference TRBV14 and TRBJ2-1): EAGVTQFPSHSVIEKGQTVTLRCDPISGHDNLYWYRRVMGKEIKFLLHFVKESKQDESGMPNNRFLAERTGGTYSTLKVQPAELEDSGVYFCASSQGASGRDLNEQFFGPGTRLTVL.

This chain links TRBV9 with TRBJ2-5, with a tentative D call TRBD1 (6 bases). Germline-derived CDR1 and CDR2 are SGDLS and YYNGEE. The CDR3 is 15 amino acids. The V and J ends lost 0 bases and 5 bases respectively, with 14 bases between them. The CDR3 loop is CASSVDGGRGETQYF. CDR3 nucleotides: TGTGCCAGCAGCGTAGATGGGGGCAGAGGGGAGACCCAGTACTTC.

The chain links TRBV5-1 to TRBJ2-1; 8 bases align to TRBD1. The CDR3 loop spans 13 amino acids. The ends lost 0 bases at V and 11 bases at J; junction bases unmatched: 4. Germline values: CDR1 SGHRS, CDR2 YFSETQ. The DNA for the CDR3 is TGCGCCAGCAGCTTGGGGGGGACAGGTCAGCAGTTCTTC. Translation gives CASSLGGTGQQFF.

The genes are TRBV7-6 and TRBJ1-3, with unresolved D. CDR1 and CDR2 (germline): SGHVS, FNYEAQ. Trimming removed 5 bases from V and 0 bases from J, with 11 bases in between. The CDR3 is 15 amino acids. CDR3 in amino acids: CASSPAAVSGNTIYF. In DNA, the CDR3 is TGTGCCAGCAGCCCGGCGGCGGTCTCTGGAAACACCATATATTTT.

This clone was seen a single time. The V and J genes are TRBV5-6 and TRBJ2-3, with 9 bases lining up with TRBD1. Trimming removed 3 bases from V and 4 bases from J; junction bases left unmatched: 9. CDR1 is SGHDT, CDR2 YYEEEE, per germline. The CDR3 is made up of 16 amino acids. Here the CDR3 reads CASSSWVTGGADTQYF. CDR3 nucleotide sequence: TGTGCCAGCAGCTCATGGGTGACAGGGGGGGCAGATACGCAGTATTTT.

This chain links TRBV6-5 with TRBJ1-2; D call uncertain. V lost 4 bases, J lost 8 bases, and 14 bases lay in between. The CDR3 covers 13 residues. Germline V gene lookup returns CDR1 MNHEY and CDR2 SVGAGI. In nucleotides, the CDR3 is TGTGCCAGCAGTTCCCGACCCGACGTGGGCTACACCTTC. This gives the protein CASSSRPDVGYTF.

The J gene is TRBJ1-2, the V gene TRBV13, with D hard to call. V gave up 0 bases and J gave up 6 bases, with 8 bases separating them. CDR3 length: 13 residues. Germline V CDR1 and CDR2: PRHDT, FYEKMQ (reference sequence). The CDR3 is CASSLGLADGYTF. The CDR3 bases are TGTGCCAGCAGCTTAGGCCTCGCGGATGGCTACACCTTC.

This clone was found a few times. This chain uses TRBV9 with TRBJ1-6; TRBD1 is a possible D gene (5 bases). The CDR3 extends over 13 amino acids. CDR1 is SGDLS, CDR2 YYNGEE, per germline. Trimming took off 8 bases at V and 7 bases at J, with 13 bases between the two ends. This chain's CDR3 is CARGRPGNSPLHF. CDR3 nucleotide sequence: TGTGCCAGGGGACGGCCCGGGAATTCACCCCTCCACTTT.